One sample yielded the 5 T cell receptor beta chains listed below, sequenced in a study of blood T cell repertoires in COVID-19. Generated by immunoSEQ multiplex PCR, the TCRdb table keeps only in-frame clones and is missing some. The data hold 250,000 to 350,000 clones, with more than 75% observed a single time. Specimen: PBMCs or T cells enriched from blood (not recorded which). These receptors were taken from a woman in her sixties in a cohort exposed to, infected with or recovered from COVID-19 (not recorded which).

This clone was seen only a few times. The genes are TRBV28 and TRBJ2-2; 16 positions agree with TRBD2. V lost 10 bases, J lost 1 base, and 6 bases stayed unmatched. Germline CDR1 reads MDHEN; CDR2 reads SYDVKM. The CDR3 sequence is 17 residues long. CDR3 amino acids: CATPGTSGRGNTGELFF. The CDR3, as DNA: TGTGCCACCCCCGGGACTAGCGGGAGGGGGAACACCGGGGAGCTGTTTTTT. Full variable domain (rest looked up from reference TRBV28 and TRBJ2-2): DVKVTQSSRYLVKRTGEKVFLECVQDMDHENMFWYRQDPGLGLRLIYFSYDVKMKEKGDIPEGYSVSREKKERFSLILESASTNQTSMYLCATPGTSGRGNTGELFFGEGSRLTVL.

This clone was observed a single time. The rearrangement joins TRBV6-4 to TRBJ1-1; D uncertain. Germline V gives CDR1 MRHNA, CDR2 SNTAGT. The V gene lost 8 bases and the J gene lost 0 bases, with 10 bases spanning the gap. There are 13 residues in the CDR3. The CDR3: CASALQMNTEAFF. The CDR3, as DNA: TGTGCCAGCGCCTTACAGATGAACACTGAAGCTTTCTTT.

The chain links TRBV18 to TRBJ2-5; D is unresolved. The ends were cut back, 1 base at V and 2 bases at J, with 8 bases in the middle. Per germline, CDR1 KGHSH and CDR2 LQKENI. This CDR3 comprises 14 residues. Here the CDR3 reads CASSPRSIQETQYF. Written as DNA, the CDR3 is TGTGCCAGCTCACCACGAAGCATACAAGAGACCCAGTACTTC. Supplemented by reference TRBV18 and TRBJ2-5, the full variable domain reads NAGVMQNPRHLVRRRGQEARLRCSPMKGHSHVYWYRQLPEEGLKFMVYLQKENIIDESGMPKERFSAEFPKEGPSILRIQQVVRGDSAAYFCASSPRSIQETQYFGPGTRLLVL.

CDR3 nucleotide sequence: TGTGCCAGCTCACCACTCTCCCTGGCGGGAAGGACAGATACGCAGTATTTT. Translated, it gives CASSPLSLAGRTDTQYF. This chain joins TRBV18 and TRBJ2-3; D may be TRBD2 (6 bases). CDR3 length: 17 residues. In germline, CDR1 is KGHSH, CDR2 LQKENI. V dropped 1 base and J dropped 3 bases, with 17 bases sitting between them.

This clone was recorded once. The chain links TRBV7-9 to TRBJ1-2; D gene uncertain. V was clipped by 7 bases and J by 1 base, with 16 bases between them. Germline V gene lookup returns CDR1 SEHNR and CDR2 FQNEAQ (reference sequence). This CDR3 has 15 residues. The CDR3 coding sequence is TGTGCCAGCACGTCCCAGAGGGCAAGTAACTATGGCTACACCTTC. This translates into CASTSQRASNYGYTF.